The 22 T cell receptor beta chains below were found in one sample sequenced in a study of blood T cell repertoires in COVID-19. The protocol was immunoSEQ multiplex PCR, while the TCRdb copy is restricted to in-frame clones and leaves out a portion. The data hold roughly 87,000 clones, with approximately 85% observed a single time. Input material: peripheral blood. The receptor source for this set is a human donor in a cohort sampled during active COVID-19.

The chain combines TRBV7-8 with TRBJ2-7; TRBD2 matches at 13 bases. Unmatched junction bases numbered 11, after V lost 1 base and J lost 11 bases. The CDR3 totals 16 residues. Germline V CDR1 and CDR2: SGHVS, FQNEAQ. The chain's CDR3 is CASSLGLAGGPGGEYF. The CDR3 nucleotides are TGTGCCAGCAGCTTAGGACTAGCGGGAGGCCCAGGAGGGGAGTACTTC.

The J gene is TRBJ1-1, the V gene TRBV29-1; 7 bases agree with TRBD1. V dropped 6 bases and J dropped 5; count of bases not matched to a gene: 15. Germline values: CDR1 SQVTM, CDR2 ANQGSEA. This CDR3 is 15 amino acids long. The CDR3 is CSVSLLGGLGTEAFF. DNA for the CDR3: TGCAGCGTCTCCTTGTTAGGGGGCTTAGGGACTGAAGCTTTCTTT.

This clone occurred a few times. The CDR3 region has the DNA TGTGCCAGCAGCCCAGCGGGAGTTGTCACCGGGGAGCTGTTTTTT. Translated, it gives CASSPAGVVTGELFF. The chain uses TRBV4-2 and TRBJ2-2; 8 positions agree with TRBD2. Unmatched junction bases numbered 5, after V lost 4 bases and J lost 4 bases. CDR3 length: 15 amino acids. CDR1 and CDR2 (germline): LGHNA, YNFKEQ.

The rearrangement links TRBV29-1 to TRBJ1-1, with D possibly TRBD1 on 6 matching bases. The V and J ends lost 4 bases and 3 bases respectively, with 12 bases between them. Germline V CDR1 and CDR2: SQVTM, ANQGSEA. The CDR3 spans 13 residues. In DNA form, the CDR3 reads TGCAGCGTTGTAGAGACAGGAGACACTGAAGCTTTCTTT. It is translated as CSVVETGDTEAFF. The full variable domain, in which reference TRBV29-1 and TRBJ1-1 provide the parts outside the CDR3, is SAVISQKPSRDICQRGTSLTIQCQVDSQVTMMFWYRQQPGQSLTLIATANQGSEATYESGFVIDKFPISRPNLTFSTLTVSNMSPEDSSIYLCSVVETGDTEAFFGQGTRLTVV.

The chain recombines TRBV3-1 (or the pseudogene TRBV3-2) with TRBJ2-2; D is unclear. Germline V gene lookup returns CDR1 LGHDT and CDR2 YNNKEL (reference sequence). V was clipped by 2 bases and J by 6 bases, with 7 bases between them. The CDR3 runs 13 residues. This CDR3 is CASSQQVAGELFF. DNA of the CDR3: TGTGCCAGCAGCCAACAGGTGGCCGGGGAGCTGTTTTTT.

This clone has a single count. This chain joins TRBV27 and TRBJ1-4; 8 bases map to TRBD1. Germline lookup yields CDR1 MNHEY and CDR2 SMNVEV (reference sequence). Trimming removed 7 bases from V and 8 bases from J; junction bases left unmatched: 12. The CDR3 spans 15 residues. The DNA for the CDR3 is TGTGCCAGCACCATCCGGTACAGGGGGAAAGAAAAACTGTTTTTT. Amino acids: CASTIRYRGKEKLFF.

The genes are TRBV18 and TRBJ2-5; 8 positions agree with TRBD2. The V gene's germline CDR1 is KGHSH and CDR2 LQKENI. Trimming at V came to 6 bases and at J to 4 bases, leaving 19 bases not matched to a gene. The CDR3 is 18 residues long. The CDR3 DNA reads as TGTGCCAGCTCCTCCCTCGGAGCGGGGGTCCGACCGCGAGAGACCCAGTACTTC. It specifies CASSSLGAGVRPRETQYF.

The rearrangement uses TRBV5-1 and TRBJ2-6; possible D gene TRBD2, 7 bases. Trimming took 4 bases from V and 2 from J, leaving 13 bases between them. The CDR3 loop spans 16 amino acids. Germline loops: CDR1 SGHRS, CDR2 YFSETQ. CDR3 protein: CASSPQGGAGANVLTF. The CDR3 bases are TGCGCCAGCAGCCCACAAGGGGGGGCTGGGGCCAACGTCCTGACTTTC. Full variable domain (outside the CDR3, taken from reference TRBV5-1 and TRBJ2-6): KAGVTQTPRYLIKTRGQQVTLSCSPISGHRSVSWYQQTPGQGLQFLFEYFSETQRNKGNFPGRFSGRQFSNSRSEMNVSTLELGDSALYLCASSPQGGAGANVLTFGAGSRLTVL.

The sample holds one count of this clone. The CDR3 loop reads CASSWGVASGGDTDTQYF. Here the CDR3 DNA reads TGTGCCAGCAGCTGGGGAGTGGCTAGCGGGGGGGACACAGATACGCAGTATTTT. This chain joins TRBV11-2 and TRBJ2-3; TRBD2 agrees at 12 bases. The CDR3 loop spans 18 amino acids. Looked up from germline, CDR1 is SGHAT and CDR2 is FQNNGV. The junction had 10 bases not matched to a gene; V was cut back by 4 bases and J by 2 bases.

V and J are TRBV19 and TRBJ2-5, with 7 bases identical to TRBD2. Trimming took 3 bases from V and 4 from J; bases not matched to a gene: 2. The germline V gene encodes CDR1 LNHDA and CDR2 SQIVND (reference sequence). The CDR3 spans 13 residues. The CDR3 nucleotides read TGTGCCAGTAGTATCCCGGGAGGAGAGACCCAGTACTTC. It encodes CASSIPGGETQYF.

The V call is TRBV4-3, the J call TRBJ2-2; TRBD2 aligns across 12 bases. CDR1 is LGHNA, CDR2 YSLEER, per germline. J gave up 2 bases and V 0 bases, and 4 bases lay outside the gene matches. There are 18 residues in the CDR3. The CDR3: CASSQDLGLAGNTGELFF. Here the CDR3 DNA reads TGCGCCAGCAGCCAAGACTTGGGACTAGCGGGTAACACCGGGGAGCTGTTTTTT.

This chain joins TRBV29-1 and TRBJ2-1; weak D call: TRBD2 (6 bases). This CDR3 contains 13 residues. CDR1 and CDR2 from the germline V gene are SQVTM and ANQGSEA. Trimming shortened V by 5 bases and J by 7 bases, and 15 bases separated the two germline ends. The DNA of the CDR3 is TGCAGCGTTTTTCCGGGGGTGAGGAATGAGCAGTTCTTC. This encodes CSVFPGVRNEQFF.

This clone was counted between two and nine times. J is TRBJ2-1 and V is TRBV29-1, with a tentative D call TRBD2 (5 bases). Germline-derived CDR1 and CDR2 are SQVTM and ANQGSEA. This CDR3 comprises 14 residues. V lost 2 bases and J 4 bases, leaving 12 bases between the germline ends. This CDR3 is CSVESQRSYNEQFF. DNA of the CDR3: TGCAGCGTTGAATCCCAGCGGTCATACAATGAGCAGTTCTTC.

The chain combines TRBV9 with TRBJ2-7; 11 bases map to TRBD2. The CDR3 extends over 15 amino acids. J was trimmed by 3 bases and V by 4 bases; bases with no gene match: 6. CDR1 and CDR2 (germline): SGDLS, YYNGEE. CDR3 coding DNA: TGTGCCAGCAGCCCCACTAGCGGGAGTATCTACGAGCAGTACTTC. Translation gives CASSPTSGSIYEQYF.

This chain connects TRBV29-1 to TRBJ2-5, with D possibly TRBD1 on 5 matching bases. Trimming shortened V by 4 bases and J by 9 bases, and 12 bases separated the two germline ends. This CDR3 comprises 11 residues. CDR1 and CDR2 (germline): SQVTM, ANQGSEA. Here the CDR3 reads CSVAGQQAQYF. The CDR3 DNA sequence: TGCAGCGTTGCCGGGCAACAGGCCCAGTACTTC.

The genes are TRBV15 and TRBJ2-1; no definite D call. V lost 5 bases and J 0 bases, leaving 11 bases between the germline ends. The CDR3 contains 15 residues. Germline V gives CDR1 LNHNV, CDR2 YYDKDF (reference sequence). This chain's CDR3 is CATSQRKNSYNEQFF. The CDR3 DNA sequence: TGTGCCACCAGCCAGCGCAAGAACTCCTACAATGAGCAGTTCTTC.

CDR3 loop: CASSGALREEYETQYF. In nucleotides, the CDR3 is TGTGCCAGCAGCGGGGCGTTACGGGAGGAGTATGAGACCCAGTACTTC. The genes are TRBV9 and TRBJ2-5, with 7 bases identical to TRBD2. J gave up 5 bases and V 3 bases, and 13 bases lay outside the gene matches. Germline V CDR1 and CDR2: SGDLS, YYNGEE. The CDR3 has 16 amino acids. Variable domain in full (rest from reference TRBV9 and TRBJ2-5): DSGVTQTPKHLITATGQRVTLRCSPRSGDLSVYWYQQSLDQGLQFLIQYYNGEERAKGNILERFSAQQFPDLHSELNLSSLELGDSALYFCASSGALREEYETQYFGPGTRLLVL.

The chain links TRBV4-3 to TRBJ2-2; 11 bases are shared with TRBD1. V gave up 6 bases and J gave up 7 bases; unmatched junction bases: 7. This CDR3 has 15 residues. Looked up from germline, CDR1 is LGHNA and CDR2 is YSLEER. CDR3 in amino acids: CASSPDRGLGGELFF. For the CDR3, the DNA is TGCGCCAGCAGTCCGGACAGGGGGCTGGGCGGGGAGCTGTTTTTT.

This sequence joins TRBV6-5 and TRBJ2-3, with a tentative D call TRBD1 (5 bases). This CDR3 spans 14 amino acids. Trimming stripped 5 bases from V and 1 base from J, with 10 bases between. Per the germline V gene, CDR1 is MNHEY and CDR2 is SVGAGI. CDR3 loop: CASSTETGTDTQYF. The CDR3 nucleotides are TGTGCCAGCAGTACCGAGACAGGCACAGATACGCAGTATTTT.

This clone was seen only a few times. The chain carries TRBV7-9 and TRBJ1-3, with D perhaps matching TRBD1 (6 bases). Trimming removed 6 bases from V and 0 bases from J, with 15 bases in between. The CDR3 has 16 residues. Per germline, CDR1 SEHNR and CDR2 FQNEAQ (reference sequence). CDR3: CASRRTGFGSGNTIYF. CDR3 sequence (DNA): TGTGCCAGCAGGAGAACAGGGTTCGGCTCTGGAAACACCATATATTTT.

The CDR3 is CASSGRSGTNYGYTF. The DNA of the CDR3 is TGTGCCAGCAGCGGGAGATCCGGGACTAACTATGGCTACACCTTC. This chain uses TRBV7-2 with TRBJ1-2; no clear D gene. Trimming removed 5 bases from V and 0 bases from J, with 13 bases in between. The CDR3 has 15 amino acids. Germline V gene lookup returns CDR1 SGHTA and CDR2 FQGNSA.

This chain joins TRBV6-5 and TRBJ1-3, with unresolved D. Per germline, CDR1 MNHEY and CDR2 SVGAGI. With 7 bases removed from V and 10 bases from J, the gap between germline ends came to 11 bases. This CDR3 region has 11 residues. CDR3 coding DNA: TGTGCCAGCACCCTCGGTGGTACCATATATTTT. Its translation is CASTLGGTIYF.